This TCR beta chain was found in a study of blood T cell repertoires in COVID-19. Study overall: Italy, Spain and the United States were the sources of the convalescent and acute COVID-19 samples. From T cells, B-cell-depleted T cells, or PBMCs came the material, which was cDNA or gDNA.

Original processing methods: Using reference gene primer amplification, nucleated cell counts were estimated. TCRdb's copy holds only in-frame clones and misses some; the assay was immunoSEQ multiplex PCR. V and J calls and clone size follow that table, whereas D and trimming were derived from the DNA. The sample yields fewer than 200,000 clones, approximately 82% seen once. Per the germline V gene, CDR1 is WSHSY and CDR2 is SAAADI. J gave up 7 bases and V 5 bases, and 7 bases lay outside the gene matches. The CDR3 extends over 15 amino acids. Recovered status in Cohort 3 required two negative PCRs, clearance, or symptom resolution.

The source material was PBMCs or T cells enriched from blood (not recorded which). The V gene is TRBV10-2, the J gene TRBJ1-6; TRBD1 agrees at 8 bases. This sequence originates from a man aged 50 to 60 who had recovered from COVID-19. CDR3 in amino acids: CASSLETGANSPLHF. The CDR3 region has the DNA TGCGCCAGCAGTCTCGAGACAGGGGCCAATTCACCCCTCCACTTT.